The clone carrying this T cell receptor beta chain has only a few counts. The data were taken from a study of T-cell reconstitution after alpha-beta-depleted transplantation in children. TCRbeta library preparation incorporated unique molecular identifiers. TCRdb itself ran the PCR reads through MiXCR, one entry per CDR3 protein. The sample carries about 250,000 distinct CDR3 sequences, 20% to 30% recorded once. Trimming stripped 3 bases from V and 3 bases from J, with 12 bases between. The CDR3 length is 14 residues. Sequencing used PBMCs, mostly from graft donor cells, obtained 360 days after TCRalphabeta/CD19-depleted stem cell transplant. The source is a female patient aged 2-10 years who had a stem cell transplant for congenital amegakaryocytic thrombocytopenia, so the T cells may come from the graft donor. The V call is TRBV12-3 or TRBV12-4, the J call TRBJ2-7, with D perhaps TRBD2 (5 bases). The CDR3 loop reads CASSFSRDNYEQYF. DNA for the CDR3: TGTGCCAGCAGTTTTTCCCGGGATAACTACGAGCAGTACTTC.